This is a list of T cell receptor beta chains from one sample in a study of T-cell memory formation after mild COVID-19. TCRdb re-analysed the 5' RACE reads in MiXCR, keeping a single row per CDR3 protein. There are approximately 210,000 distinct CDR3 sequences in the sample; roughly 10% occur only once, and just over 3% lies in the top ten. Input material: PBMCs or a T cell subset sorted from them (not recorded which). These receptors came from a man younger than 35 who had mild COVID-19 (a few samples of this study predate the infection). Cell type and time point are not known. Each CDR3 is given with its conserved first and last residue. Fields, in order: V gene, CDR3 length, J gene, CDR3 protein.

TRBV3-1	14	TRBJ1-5	CASSFSGGNQPQHF
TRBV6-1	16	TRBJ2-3	CASSFSVPGAADTQYF
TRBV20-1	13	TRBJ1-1	CRSYAGGNTEAFF
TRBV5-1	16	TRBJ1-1	CASSWTGTGMNTEAFF
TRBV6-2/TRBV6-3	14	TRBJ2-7	CASGQSGGPLLRYF
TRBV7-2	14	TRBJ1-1	CASSVALVNTEAFF
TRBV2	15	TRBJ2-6	CASSLQFPGANVLTF
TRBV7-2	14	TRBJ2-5	CASSSLLAAETQYF
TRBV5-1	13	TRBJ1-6	CASSDRLNSPLHF
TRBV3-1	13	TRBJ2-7	CASGRQGPYEQYF
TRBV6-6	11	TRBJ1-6	CASSFNSPLHF
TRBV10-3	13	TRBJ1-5	CAISESGNQPQHF
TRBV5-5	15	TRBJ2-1	CASSATSGVLNEQFF
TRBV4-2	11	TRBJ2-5	CASSQLETQYF
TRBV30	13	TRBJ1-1	CAWRTLIFTEAFF
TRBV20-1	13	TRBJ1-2	CSARDRTVYGYTF
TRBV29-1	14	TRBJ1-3	CSAAAPGSGNTIYF
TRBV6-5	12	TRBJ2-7	CASNEPPLEQYF
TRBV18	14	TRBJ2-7	CASSPSDRGNEQYF
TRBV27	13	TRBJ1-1	CASSDVMNTEAFF
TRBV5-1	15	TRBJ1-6	CASSLVGTSGSPLHF
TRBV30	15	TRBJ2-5	CAWQPGQGAGETQYF
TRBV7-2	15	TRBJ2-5	CASSYQRGGRETQYF
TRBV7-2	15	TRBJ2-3	CASSLVSSGDDTQYF